This entry describes one TCR beta chain. Its target antigen remains unknown. No quality values exist for individual bases; no much larger clone is one base distant. The data originate from a study of blood T cells in healthy people across ages (dated by TCRdb to the mid-2010s). As for the study more broadly: In model experiments, template switching captured roughly one uniquely barcoded TCR beta cDNA molecule for every two T cells. The study measured age-related changes in TCR beta repertoire diversity using deep sequencing normalized with unique cDNA molecular identifiers. The donors were divided into four age groups: young (average about 16 years), middle-aged (about 39), aged (around 67) and long-lived (82). For two donors (one aged 18 to 29 and one aged 80 or older), the study analyzed two additional independent replicas of 1 million unique cDNA reads from the same blood draw.

Inclusive of the bounding cysteine and phenylalanine, the CDR3 is 13 residues long. Only CDR3 DNA is held: 39 bases, read in frame from base 1. V loses 2 bases, J loses 7 bases, and the germline ends lie 10 bases apart. CDR1 and CDR2, per the germline V gene, are SGDLS and YYNGEE. The library was prepared using 5' RACE. Sequencing instrument: Illumina HiSeq 2500. A second 7 to 11 cycle PCR used a sample-barcoded 5' primer and a J-beta primer mix. Each TCR beta cDNA molecule received a unique molecular identifier from a template-switch 5' adaptor carrying 12 random nucleotides. At least 3 million CDR3-containing paired-end reads were obtained from each sample. The Mint cDNA synthesis kit, primed by a TRBC-specific oligonucleotide, was used to synthesize first-strand cDNA from all RNA. All cDNA was treated with uracil-DNA glycosylase and then went through a first 18-cycle PCR with the universal primers M1SS and BC2_uni_R. As for the authors' bioinformatics: For normalization, 1 million high-quality reads were randomly selected from each sample, with every read carrying a distinct molecular identifier. Reads with shared molecular identifiers were discarded instead of being binned into consensus sequences. MiTCR, with a Q25 quality threshold and the strictest error-elimination algorithm, was used for CDR3 identification, clonotype clustering and error correction. Lower-bound total TCR beta diversity was estimated with a nonparametric unseen species model using Euler transformation. TCRdb trimmed public reads at Q25 via fastp, called clones via MiXCR and kept in-frame beta chains. Every CDR3 protein is listed once, alongside the most common genes and DNA of its rows. The V and J calls, along with clone size, are taken from TCRdb and not from the paper's own processing. Recorded for this sample are 750,000 to 1,000,000 distinct CDR3 sequences; almost 30% of them occurred a single time. The biggest ten clones account for roughly 10% of the sample.

Results and caveats for the whole study, not just this receptor: The percentage of naive T cells measured by flow cytometry correlated strongly with observed TCR beta diversity. As age increased, observed TCR beta diversity per million T cells dropped in a roughly linear way, and a significant reduction was already evident by age 40. Compared with the aged group, the long-lived group had more naive CD4+ T cells, fewer expanded clones and increased TCR diversity, suggesting age selection. Estimates of total diversity based on one million sequenced T cells were considered lower bounds and underestimates. Because the CMV infection status of the donors was unknown, age-related changes in expanded clonotypes may potentially have been confounded. Conclusive comparison of naive and antigen-experienced compartments was prevented by the profiling of bulk unsorted PBMCs.

The roughly 39 donors, aged roughly 6 to 90 years, were systemically healthy Caucasian individuals from Russia. Each donor gave approximately 9.3 milliliters of peripheral blood, collected into EDTA-treated Vacutainer tubes. Ficoll-Paque density-gradient centrifugation was used to isolate PBMCs, with at least 7 million per sample. Total RNA was extracted from PBMCs with Trizol reagent, with at least 6 micrograms obtained per sample. Naive CD45RAhigh/CD27high T cell percentages were measured by flow cytometry on a PBMC aliquot from every donor. This same sample was also part of a study on T cells of mothers and their children. The second publication reports: The donors were nine systemically healthy Caucasian individuals, made up of three mothers and their six children. cDNA synthesis consumed the entire amount of extracted RNA, loaded at about 1.5 ug RNA in each 15 ul reaction. In the second PCR, sample barcodes and 2-4 random nucleotides were introduced via the M1S primer. Each mother yielded over 9.5 million TCR beta CDR3 reads and each child 3 million or so reads. Thymic selection similarly shapes TCR recombination output in related and unrelated pairs, with minor effect from inherited differences. Related mother-child pairs always showed normalized repertoire overlap that was slightly higher than in unrelated mother-child pairs, though the difference was never significant. With a sensitivity of approximately 100 clones per million clonotypes, no persistent microchimeric T cell clones were detected. The study used deep NGS to compare TCR beta repertoires of mothers and children, seeking features distinguishing related mother-child pairs from unrelated individuals. On average, the children were approximately 11 +/- 4 years old, while the mothers were about 38 +/- 4 years old. Libraries were sequenced on Illumina HiSeq 2000 with 100+100 nt paired-end reads after adapter ligation with NEBNext reagents. To prevent cross-contamination, the mother and child libraries were prepared one month apart and sequenced in separate runs. For each donor, between roughly 450,000 and 2,200,000 distinct TCR beta clonotypes were identified. Naive TCR beta clonotypes were estimated from low-frequency clonotypes matched to each donor's FACS-determined naive share, without sorting.

The V and J segments used are TRBV9 and TRBJ1-5; there is no confident call for the D gene. This clonotype was sampled from a woman aged 40 to 55 in good health. Material for sequencing was blood. The DNA reads TGTGCCAGCAGCGTTGGACTGGTCCAGCCCCAGCATTTT. Its protein reads: CASSVGLVQPQHF.